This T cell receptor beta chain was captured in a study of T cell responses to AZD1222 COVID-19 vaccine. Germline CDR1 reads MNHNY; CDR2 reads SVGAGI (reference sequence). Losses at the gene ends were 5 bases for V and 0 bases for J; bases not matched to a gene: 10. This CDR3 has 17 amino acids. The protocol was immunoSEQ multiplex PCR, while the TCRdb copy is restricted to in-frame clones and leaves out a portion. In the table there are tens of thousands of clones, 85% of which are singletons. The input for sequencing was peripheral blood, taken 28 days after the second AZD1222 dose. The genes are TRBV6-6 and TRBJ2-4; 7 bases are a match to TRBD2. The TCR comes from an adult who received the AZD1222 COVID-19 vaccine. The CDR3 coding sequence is TGTGCCAGCAGTCGCGGGAGCCTCCCAATAGCCAAAAACATTCAGTACTTC. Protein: CASSRGSLPIAKNIQYF.